The 17 T cell receptor beta chains reported below all come from one sample, sequenced in a study of CD8 T cells in ankylosing spondylitis. TCRdb reprocessed the 5' RACE reads via MiXCR and lists one record per CDR3 protein. The sample shows about 39,000 distinct CDR3 sequences, 10% of them seen only once. What was sequenced was blood, either unsorted or a sorted T cell fraction (not recorded which). Source of these receptors: a male donor with ankylosing spondylitis or in good health (not recorded which).

The sample holds many counts of this clonotype. The CDR3 is CASSLQGLLDEQYF. DNA of the CDR3: TGCGCCAGCAGCTTACAGGGCCTGCTGGACGAGCAGTACTTC. The rearrangement joins TRBV5-1 to TRBJ2-7; D might be TRBD1 (6 bases). CDR1 and CDR2 from the germline V gene are SGHRS and YFSETQ. V lost 2 bases and J 5 bases, leaving 14 bases between the germline ends. CDR3 length: 14 amino acids. The full variable domain, its missing parts supplied by reference TRBV5-1 and TRBJ2-7, is KAGVTQTPRYLIKTRGQQVTLSCSPISGHRSVSWYQQTPGQGLQFLFEYFSETQRNKGNFPGRFSGRQFSNSRSEMNVSTLELGDSALYLCASSLQGLLDEQYFGPGTRLTVT.

The sample holds many counts of this clonotype. This CDR3 is CSASRDRGMAGELFF. The CDR3 nucleotides are TGCAGTGCTAGCCGGGACAGGGGAATGGCCGGGGAGCTGTTTTTT. The V call is TRBV20-1, the J call TRBJ2-2; 10 nucleotides agree with TRBD1. J was trimmed by 6 bases and V by 3 bases; bases with no gene match: 7. The length of the CDR3 is 15 residues. In germline, CDR1 is DFQATT, CDR2 SNEGSKA (reference sequence).

This clonotype was recorded at least ten times. The chain combines TRBV29-1 with TRBJ2-5, with TRBD2 identical over 11 bases. Unmatched junction bases numbered 3, after V lost 5 bases and J lost 4 bases. Per the germline V gene, CDR1 is SQVTM and CDR2 is ANQGSEA. The CDR3 totals 13 residues. The DNA for the CDR3 is TGCAGCGTTCTAGCGGGAGGCCCAGAGACCCAGTACTTC. Protein sequence: CSVLAGGPETQYF.

This clonotype was counted ten times or more. This chain uses TRBV5-1 with TRBJ2-3; 15 positions match TRBD2. This CDR3 spans 17 amino acids. CDR1 and CDR2 (germline): SGHRS, YFSETQ. V dropped 0 bases and J dropped 3; count of bases not matched to a gene: 2. CDR3 region: CASSLAGLAGGTDTQYF. CDR3 coding DNA: TGCGCCAGCAGCTTGGCCGGACTAGCGGGAGGGACAGATACGCAGTATTTT.

This clonotype has ten or more counts. This CDR3 is CATSDRYGQYNEQFF. The CDR3 DNA reads TGTGCCACCAGTGACCGATACGGACAATACAATGAGCAGTTCTTC. The chain has TRBV24-1 and TRBJ2-1, with D possibly being TRBD1 (5 bases). Germline V gene sequence: CDR1 KGHDR, CDR2 SFDVKD. The CDR3 runs to 15 residues. Deletions cut 4 bases from V and 4 bases from J, with 13 bases between.

This clonotype was seen at least ten times. The chain carries TRBV5-1 and TRBJ2-2; 7 positions agree with TRBD2. Germline CDR1 reads SGHRS; CDR2 reads YFSETQ. The CDR3 has 14 residues. The junction had 3 bases not matched to a gene; V was cut back by 4 bases and J by 3 bases. CDR3 sequence: CASSAGVYTGELFF. The CDR3 DNA reads TGCGCCAGCAGCGCGGGAGTATACACCGGGGAGCTGTTTTTT.

This clonotype was recorded at least ten times. This chain links TRBV6-2 or TRBV6-3 with TRBJ2-1, with D possibly TRBD2 on 6 matching bases. CDR1 is MNHEY, CDR2 SVGEGT, per germline. V lost 4 bases and J lost 4, with 14 bases in between. The length of the CDR3 is 15 residues. In DNA form, the CDR3 reads TGTGCCAGCAGTTCCCTCCGGGACTTTTACAATGAGCAGTTCTTC. Translation gives CASSSLRDFYNEQFF.

V gene TRBV4-1 combines with J gene TRBJ2-7; 7 bases align to TRBD2. CDR1 and CDR2 (germline): MGHRA, YSYEKL. The junction had 11 bases not matched to a gene; V was cut back by 0 bases and J by 6 bases. This CDR3 has 16 amino acids. The CDR3 here is CASSQDRSRESREQYF. The DNA of the CDR3 is TGCGCCAGCAGCCAAGACCGGTCGCGGGAGTCCCGCGAGCAGTACTTC.

This clonotype occurred a few times. The rearrangement links TRBV9 to TRBJ2-6; no definite D call. Germline V gene lookup returns CDR1 SGDLS and CDR2 YYNGEE. This CDR3 region has 16 residues. Trimming removed 0 bases from V and 2 bases from J, with 9 bases in between. The CDR3 sequence: CASSVVLVPGANVLTF. In DNA form, the CDR3 reads TGTGCCAGCAGCGTAGTGTTAGTTCCTGGGGCCAACGTCCTGACTTTC.

This clonotype appeared many times. The chain links TRBV7-2 to TRBJ2-3, with 9 bases aligning to TRBD2. CDR1 and CDR2 (germline): SGHTA, FQGNSA. V dropped 4 bases and J dropped 6; count of bases not matched to a gene: 8. The CDR3 is made up of 15 amino acids. The CDR3 bases are TGTGCCAGCAGCTCTAGCGGGATGGTCCGGGATACGCAGTATTTT. Translating gives CASSSSGMVRDTQYF. The full variable domain, its missing parts supplied by reference TRBV7-2 and TRBJ2-3, is GAGVSQSPSNKVTEKGKDVELRCDPISGHTALYWYRQSLGQGLEFLIYFQGNSAPDKSGLPSDRFSAERTGGSVSTLTIQRTQQEDSAVYLCASSSSGMVRDTQYFGPGTRLTVL.

This clonotype is medium-sized. The rearrangement joins TRBV6-5 to TRBJ2-3, with D possibly matching TRBD2 (5 bases). Deletions cut 9 bases from V and 1 base from J, with 20 bases between. CDR1 is MNHEY, CDR2 SVGAGI, per germline. The CDR3 is 16 amino acids. CDR3 region: CARRVAGRSCTDTQYF. Written as DNA, the CDR3 is TGTGCCAGACGGGTGGCGGGTCGGTCGTGCACAGATACGCAGTATTTT.

This clonotype was counted a few times. The chain is built from TRBV7-8 and TRBJ2-7; either TRBD1 or TRBD2 may supply D (5 bases each). The ends were cut back, 5 bases at V and 1 base at J, with 18 bases in the middle. The germline V gene encodes CDR1 SGHVS and CDR2 FQNEAQ. The CDR3 covers 16 residues. The CDR3 loop is CASSMVPRDGSYEQYF. The CDR3 nucleotides are TGTGCCAGCAGCATGGTCCCCCGGGACGGATCCTACGAGCAGTACTTC. The entire variable domain, with the rest obtained from reference TRBV7-8 and TRBJ2-7, is as follows: GAGVSQSPRYKVAKRGQDVALRCDPISGHVSLFWYQQALGQGPEFLTYFQNEAQLDKSGLPSDRFFAERPEGSVSTLKIQRTQQEDSAVYLCASSMVPRDGSYEQYFGPGTRLTVT.

This clonotype showed up many times. The V gene is TRBV11-1, the J gene TRBJ2-1, with TRBD2 matching over 13 bases. Trimming removed 2 bases from V and 0 bases from J; junction bases left unmatched: 13. The CDR3 is 21 residues long. The germline V gene has CDR1 SGHAT and CDR2 FQDESV (reference sequence). CDR3 nucleotide sequence: TGTGCCAGCAGCTTACAGGGACTAGCGGGGACCAATCCAAGCTCCTACAATGAGCAGTTCTTC. Its translation is CASSLQGLAGTNPSSYNEQFF.

This clonotype was found a few times. The chain is built from TRBV19 and TRBJ1-5; no firm D call. With 3 bases removed from V and 4 bases from J, the gap between germline ends came to 16 bases. The CDR3 has 16 residues. In germline, CDR1 is LNHDA, CDR2 SQIVND (reference sequence). The CDR3 protein is CASSMEPLEMNQPQHF. CDR3 in DNA: TGTGCCAGTAGTATGGAACCCCTAGAAATGAATCAGCCCCAGCATTTT.

In this sample, this clonotype turned up many times. The V call is TRBV28, the J call TRBJ1-1, with D tentatively TRBD1 (6 bases). CDR3 size: 13 residues. Trimming took off 7 bases at V and 0 bases at J, with 9 bases between the two ends. The V gene's germline CDR1 is MDHEN and CDR2 SYDVKM. The CDR3 bases are TGTGCCAGCAAAAGGGGGGTGAACACTGAAGCTTTCTTT. It translates to CASKRGVNTEAFF.

This clonotype was observed at least ten times. The chain has TRBV12-3 or TRBV12-4 and TRBJ2-7, with no clear D. V was trimmed by 2 bases and J by 3 bases, leaving 5 bases between them. This CDR3 comprises 12 residues. Written as DNA, the CDR3 is TGTGCCAGCAGTTTACTGGGCTACGAGCAGTACTTC. It is translated as CASSLLGYEQYF.

This clonotype was found many times. The chain is built from TRBV20-1 and TRBJ2-1, with D unresolved. The germline V gene has CDR1 DFQATT and CDR2 SNEGSKA (reference sequence). V lost 6 bases and J lost 9, with 9 bases in between. This CDR3 region has 10 residues. CDR3 protein: CSAGVGEQFF. The CDR3 DNA is TGCAGTGCCGGCGTTGGTGAGCAGTTCTTC.